The text below deals with one T cell receptor (beta chain). Its antigen target is currently unknown. It has no much larger one-base neighbor in the sample; base qualities were not kept. Library creation used the immunoSEQ multiplex PCR assay. A mixture of 60 forward primers for TCR Vbeta segments and 13 reverse primers for TCR Jbeta segments was used in the multiplex PCR. Amplification of the CDR3 region of rearranged TCR beta genes was performed with a multiplex PCR assay on genomic DNA. On the Illumina HiSeq System, the amplified TCR beta libraries were sequenced as 87-base-pair reads. Per the authors' processing: A later analysis tallied tens of millions of unique TCR beta chains across the 666 repertoires, and 10 million to 11 million of those chains were shared by two or more donors. Raw reads were error-corrected and collapsed into unique sequences with a nearest-neighbor algorithm that merged closely related sequences to remove PCR and sequencing errors. Alignment of CDR3 sequences to IMGT reference sequences was used to assign V, D and J gene segments. For a sequence to be retained, a match of at least six nucleotides to both a V gene segment and a J gene segment was required. A rearrangement was called productive if the CDR3 had no stop codons and remained in frame with V and J, and every other rearrangement was called non-productive. CDR3 was defined by IMGT convention, running from the second conserved V-encoded cysteine to the conserved J-encoded phenylalanine. Sequences without an unambiguous match to a single V gene segment were excluded from the earlier analysis of several hundred of the donors. An earlier analysis of a few hundred of the donors called V segments functional above 56.7% productive rearrangements and segregating when the between-donor standard deviation exceeded 5%. A statistical classification framework was developed to diagnose cytomegalovirus status using the catalog of TCR beta chain sequences. In a later analysis, TCR nucleotide sequences were compared against IMGT/GENE-DB human TR gene sequences so that V and J genes could be assigned. Using the TCRdist pipeline, a later analysis assigned CDR3 sequences along with most-parsimonious VDJ recombination scenarios. In a later analysis, each TCR beta chain was defined by its CDR3 amino acid sequence together with its V-gene family, and reads lacking a unique V-gene family were excluded. As a way to deal with suspected cross-contamination and a sequencing artifact, a later analysis dropped approximately 590 nucleotide sequences that were highly shared and had low generation probability. For each public chain, a later analysis derived a clonal expansion index from normalized ranks of inferred template counts within each repertoire. In a later analysis, generation probabilities were computed with a VDJ recombination model fitted to out-of-frame rearrangements, and the resulting probabilities were checked against IGoR. A later analysis scored TCR-TCR, TCR-HLA and TCR-CMV co-occurrence with hypergeometric tests, applying a repertoire-size bias correction to TCR pairs. A later analysis estimated false discovery rates by permuting HLA or CMV assignments 20 times. A later analysis grouped co-occurring TCRs with DBSCAN, adding TCRdist sequence similarity when clustering within HLA-allele-positive subsets. Co-occurrence clustering excluded repertoires with fewer than 30,000 or more than 120,000 public chains, plus five with anomalous nucleotide sharing. The source is immuneACCESS, and TCRdb retained only in-frame sequences with V and J called. Part of the clones is not carried over; for the studies checked, unresolved V genes explain less than half of this, and the remainder is unexplained. Clonal size and the V and J genes are those of that table, whereas D and trimming came from the DNA. Recorded for this sample are about 150,000 clones; around 74% of them occurred a single time. Roughly 2.8% of the sample rests with the top ten.

The cohort comprised around 700 healthy bone marrow donors. At the time of sampling, every cohort member was nominally healthy, though immune exposures that went unrecorded were likely present. The donor was CMV seronegative and belonged to the group of under 400 seronegative cohort members. A peripheral blood sample was provided by each donor, and peripheral blood mononuclear cells were used for TCR beta sequencing. Genomic DNA was extracted from the blood cell samples with the Qiagen DNeasy Blood Extraction Kit. This sample stems from a study of cytomegalovirus exposure and HLA in healthy donors listed by TCRdb under 2017. The study in broad terms: An earlier analysis of some 550 of the donors reported 250 to 350 Gb of sequence data and around 110 million unique TCR beta sequences from about 200 million T cells. The study aimed to test whether signatures of past pathogen exposure could be identified by cataloging public T cell receptors. Typing coverage varied by locus: 629-630 donors for A, B, C, DRB1 and DQB1; some 520 for DQA1; over 600 for DPA1; 450 to 480 for DPB1. A handful of DR-DQ haplotypes were treated as single units for association and clustering because of strong linkage in the cohort. Among about 370 genotyped donors of the cohort, an average of approximately 240,000 unique TCR beta nucleotide sequences was sequenced per donor, of which about 19% were non-productive. Roughly 300 gigabases of sequencing data and approximately 84 million unique TCR sequences were included in an early release covering roughly 600 HLA-typed donors. The genetic ancestry cluster associated with self-reported Caucasian donors included roughly four fifths of the approximately 410 genotyped donors. HLA typing included class I and class II loci at four-digit resolution. Every repertoire in the discovery cohort had been generated on one and the same sequencing platform. An earlier analysis of approximately 630 of the donors applied high-throughput TCR beta sequencing to assess whether each TCR beta V gene segment acted as functional or pseudogenic. In addition to the first cohort of 666 subjects, a separate validation cohort of under 150 different subjects was used. High-throughput TCR immunosequencing, statistical association of individual TCRs with disease status, and machine learning were combined to predict cytomegalovirus infection status. The study profiled the T cell repertoires of 666 subjects by immunosequencing and related them to cytomegalovirus serostatus. Rather than drawing on any new phenotypic data, the later analysis identified candidate immune exposures from TCR beta sequences and the way those sequences occurred across donors. In a later analysis, previously published TCR beta repertoires from 500 to 750 donors were re-analyzed and high-resolution HLA genotyping was added so that TCR occurrence patterns could be studied. Donor age, sex, ethnicity and CMV serostatus were compiled alongside the repertoire data. A later genetic analysis took genome-wide SNP genotypes for 398 of the 666 donors and used that subset as a discovery cohort. Results and caveats for the whole study, not just this receptor: Only TCR beta chains were sequenced in this cohort, and the absence of alpha or paired-chain data limited detectable features. Cytomegalovirus status was reported to be diagnosed by the classifier with high specificity and sensitivity in both the original and validation cohorts. Correlated functional status among segregating V segments might reflect linkage disequilibrium, but an unknown experimental factor could not be ruled out. It was suggested by the authors that the approach could potentially be generalized to other disease states and immunological phenotypes. In a later genetic analysis, a missense DCLRE1C variant was associated with V-gene and J-gene trimming of TCR beta chains, and the association was replicated in an independent cohort. According to a later genetic analysis, donors in an Asian-associated ancestry cluster had fewer N-insertions in productive TCRs than the approximately 670-donor mean. A cluster of highly shared sequence variants was judged likely to represent a technical artifact of the sequencing pipeline. In an earlier analysis of a few hundred of the donors, most TCR beta V segments were observed in productive rearrangements about 87% or about 30% of the time, broadly matching IMGT annotations. A total of 164 TCR beta chains were listed by the study as associated with cytomegalovirus. Several of the top co-occurrence clusters appeared to be linked to parvovirus B19, influenza, CMV and Epstein-Barr virus, according to a later analysis. Compared with equally common non-associated chains, HLA-associated TCR beta chains in a later analysis were more clonally expanded and had lower generation probabilities. Because the 87-base-pair reads could not distinguish some IMGT-functional V segments, including TRBV6-2 and TRBV6-3, those segments were excluded. Immune exposure information for the cohort was limited to CMV serostatus. In vitro tests confirmed that a few of the cytomegalovirus-associated TCR beta chains recognize cytomegalovirus antigens. Around 16 rarely observed V segments, including chromosome 9 orphons, were excluded from the earlier analysis of about 610 of the donors because counts were too low. The presence/absence analyses assumed that sequencing depth was roughly uniform across donors, and that assumption may not be true. Assigning TCR associations to individual alleles was difficult when HLA alleles, especially DR and DQ, strongly co-occurred. While some public TCRs were present in many individuals, most TCR sequences turned up only very rarely across donors. In a later analysis, TCR association rates were found to vary across HLA loci, with the most associated TCRs seen for DRB1 alleles and the fewest for HLA-C alleles. A later analysis associated roughly 17,000 TCR beta sequences with specific HLA alleles at a false discovery rate of 0.05. A further reported finding was that TCR beta sequences accurately predicted the HLA-A and HLA-B alleles for most subjects in the first cohort. HLA typing was unavailable for some donors at each locus, so association tests used only the typed subset. In a later analysis, most CMV-associated TCR beta chains were found to appear HLA-restricted, with HLA associations seemingly driven largely by CMV exposure.

CDR3 length: 15 amino acids, cysteine to phenylalanine. The DNA shown is the 45-base CDR3, in frame from base 1. V and J are truncated by 7 bases and 9 bases respectively, leaving an intervening sequence of 19 bases. In the germline V gene, CDR1 corresponds to MNHEY and CDR2 to SVGAGI. The TCR was taken from a man younger than 30 in good health and CMV-seronegative. Sequencing input: PBMCs. The sequence is built from TRBV6-5 and TRBJ1-6; TRBD1 is perhaps the D gene, given 5 matching bases. The CDR3 sequence is CASKRRAGHGSPLHF. In nucleotide form, the sequence is TGTGCCAGCAAGCGAAGGGCAGGGCATGGTTCACCCCTCCACTTT.